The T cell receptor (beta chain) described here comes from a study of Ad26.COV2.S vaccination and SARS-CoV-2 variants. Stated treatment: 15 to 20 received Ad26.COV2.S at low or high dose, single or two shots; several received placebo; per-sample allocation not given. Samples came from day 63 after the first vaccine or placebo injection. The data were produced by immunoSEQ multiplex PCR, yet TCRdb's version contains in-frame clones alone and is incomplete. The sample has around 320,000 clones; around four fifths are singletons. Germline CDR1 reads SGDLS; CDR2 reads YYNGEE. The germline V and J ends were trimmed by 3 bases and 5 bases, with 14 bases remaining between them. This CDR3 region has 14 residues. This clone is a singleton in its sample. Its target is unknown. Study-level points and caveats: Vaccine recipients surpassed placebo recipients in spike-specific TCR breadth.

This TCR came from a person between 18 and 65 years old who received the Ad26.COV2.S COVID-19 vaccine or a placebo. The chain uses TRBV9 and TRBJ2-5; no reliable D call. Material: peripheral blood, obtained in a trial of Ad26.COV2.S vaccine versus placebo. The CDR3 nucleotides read TGTGCCAGCAGCGCCAACCTAGTACGGGAGACCCAGTACTTC. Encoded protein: CASSANLVRETQYF.